This T cell receptor beta chain was captured by sequencing in a study of OX40 agonist ivuxolimab in advanced cancers. Method: immunoSEQ multiplex PCR; TCRdb's copy keeps in-frame clones and lacks some. The data show 57,000 or so clones, about 92% seen once. CDR3 length equals 14 residues. Germline CDR1 reads MNHGY; CDR2 reads SVAAGI. The V and J ends lost 3 bases and 1 base respectively, with 7 bases between them. This chain links TRBV6-9 with TRBJ1-3; D remains unclear. This sequence was found in an adult with an advanced solid tumor such as melanoma, head and neck, liver or kidney cancer. Here the sequenced sample was CD4+ or CD8+ T cells sorted from blood, taken in a trial of the OX40 agonist ivuxolimab. CDR3 sequence reads: CASSYGRSGNTIYF. In nucleotides, the CDR3 is TGTGCCAGCAGTTACGGGAGGTCTGGAAACACCATATATTTT.